A single sample gave rise to the 25 T cell receptor beta chains below, sequenced in a study of T cell clones after liver transplantation. This table comes from immunoSEQ multiplex PCR, and its TCRdb copy is limited to in-frame clones, with some not included. The top ten hold roughly an eighth of the sample, which has approximately 51,000 clones, roughly nine tenths seen once. The specimen was CD8+ T cells from blood, collected 12 months after liver transplant. The source of these receptors is a human patient who received a liver transplant. Some T cells may possibly be graft donor cells.

The chain has TRBV28 and TRBJ2-5; D ambiguous. CDR3 length: 14 amino acids. V lost 3 bases and J 5 bases, leaving 13 bases between the germline ends. Germline CDR1 MDHEN, CDR2 SYDVKM. CDR3 coding DNA: TGTGCCAGCAGTTTCTGGGTACAGTGGGAGACCCAGTACTTC. Protein product: CASSFWVQWETQYF.

This clone was counted once. V is TRBV25-1 and J is TRBJ2-1; 11 bases agree with TRBD2. J gave up 0 bases and V 4 bases, and 8 bases lay outside the gene matches. CDR1 MGHDK and CDR2 SYGVNS come from the germline V gene. The CDR3 has 18 residues. The CDR3 sequence: CASSVGTSGGSSYNEQFF. The CDR3 region has the DNA TGTGCCAGCAGTGTAGGGACTAGCGGAGGCAGCTCCTACAATGAGCAGTTCTTC.

The gene calls are TRBV19 and TRBJ2-7; D uncertain. The CDR3 spans 13 residues. V was cut by 5 bases and J by 0 bases, with 8 bases left in between. Germline V gene data show CDR1 as LNHDA and CDR2 as SQIVND (reference sequence). DNA of the CDR3: TGTGCCAGTAGTTTTCCGGGCTCCTACGAGCAGTACTTC. This encodes CASSFPGSYEQYF.

This rearrangement joins TRBV7-8 to TRBJ2-1, with a possible D match to TRBD2 (5 bases). CDR3 size: 16 residues. Germline V CDR1 and CDR2: SGHVS, FQNEAQ. V lost 1 base to trimming and J lost 2 bases, with 12 bases between them. The CDR3 DNA sequence: TGTGCCAGCAGCTTAGGCTACGGGGTGGCCTACAATGAGCAGTTCTTC. Protein: CASSLGYGVAYNEQFF. The whole variable domain, filled in from reference TRBV7-8 and TRBJ2-1, reads GAGVSQSPRYKVAKRGQDVALRCDPISGHVSLFWYQQALGQGPEFLTYFQNEAQLDKSGLPSDRFFAERPEGSVSTLKIQRTQQEDSAVYLCASSLGYGVAYNEQFFGPGTRLTVL.

This clone was seen only a few times. The V gene is TRBV28, the J gene TRBJ1-5; 8 bases fit TRBD1. Germline trimming cut 2 bases from V and 0 bases from J; bases unmatched to any gene: 9. CDR3 length: 18 amino acids. Germline loops: CDR1 MDHEN, CDR2 SYDVKM. CDR3 sequence: CASSLGSGGSYSNQPQHF. CDR3 nucleotide sequence: TGTGCCAGCAGTTTAGGGTCAGGGGGCTCCTATAGCAATCAGCCCCAGCATTTT.

J is TRBJ2-1 and V is TRBV28; 11 bases align to TRBD1. CDR1 and CDR2 (germline): MDHEN, SYDVKM. CDR3 size: 13 residues. The trim removed 11 bases at V and 5 bases at J, leaving 5 bases unmatched. The CDR3 loop is CACGQGAHNEQFF. The CDR3 coding sequence is TGTGCCTGTGGACAGGGGGCTCACAATGAGCAGTTCTTC.

This chain connects TRBV28 to TRBJ1-1; no clear D gene. CDR1 is MDHEN and CDR2 is SYDVKM in the germline V gene. The CDR3 extends over 13 amino acids. Trimming shortened V by 2 bases and J by 5 bases, and 9 bases separated the two germline ends. CDR3 sequence reads: CASSLRLGTEAFF. The CDR3 DNA sequence: TGTGCCAGCAGTTTACGATTGGGAACTGAAGCTTTCTTT.

The chain uses TRBV4-1 and TRBJ1-2; D unclear. V lost 6 bases and J lost 5, with 19 bases in between. The CDR3 runs to 15 residues. Germline CDR1 is MGHRA and CDR2 is YSYEKL. CDR3 coding DNA: TGCGCCAGCAGTCCCGTAGACCCGGGAATTTATGGCTACACCTTC. Encoded protein: CASSPVDPGIYGYTF.

The gene calls are TRBV27 and TRBJ1-2; TRBD1 matches at 7 bases. CDR3 length: 14 amino acids. V lost 3 bases, J lost 4 bases, and 5 bases stayed unmatched. In germline, CDR1 is MNHEY, CDR2 SMNVEV (reference sequence). CDR3 DNA sequence: TGTGCCAGCAGTTTTCACAGGGGAGTCTATGGCTACACCTTC. Translation gives CASSFHRGVYGYTF.

The J gene is TRBJ1-2, the V gene TRBV28, with a tentative D call TRBD1 (6 bases). The CDR3 consists of 13 residues. V gave up 5 bases and J gave up 5 bases, with 12 bases separating them. Germline values: CDR1 MDHEN, CDR2 SYDVKM. The DNA for the CDR3 is TGTGCCAGCAGTACCACAGGGTTTTATGGCTACACCTTC. Protein product: CASSTTGFYGYTF.

This clone was detected once. The rearrangement links TRBV7-9 to TRBJ2-2; TRBD2 might be the D (5 bases). V lost 0 bases and J 5 bases, leaving 7 bases between the germline ends. Germline V gene data show CDR1 as SEHNR and CDR2 as FQNEAQ (reference sequence). This CDR3 comprises 14 residues. The DNA of the CDR3 is TGTGCCAGCAGCTTAGCGGGAGCAACCGGGGAGCTGTTTTTT. It translates to CASSLAGATGELFF.

This clone is a singleton in its sample. This chain connects TRBV7-9 to TRBJ2-5; D is undetermined. This CDR3 is 13 amino acids long. Deletions cut 5 bases from V and 4 bases from J, with 11 bases between. CDR1 is SEHNR, CDR2 FQNEAQ, per germline (reference sequence). This CDR3 is CASSLDSRETQYF. As DNA, the CDR3 is TGTGCCAGCAGCCTTGACTCCCGAGAGACCCAGTACTTC.

V and J are TRBV6-5 and TRBJ2-1, with 9 bases matching TRBD2. Germline V gene data show CDR1 as MNHEY and CDR2 as SVGAGI. The CDR3 spans 15 residues. V was clipped by 6 bases and J by 1 base; unmatched bases: 4. The CDR3, as DNA: TGTGCCAGCAGGGATCTAGCGGGGTCCTACAATGAGCAGTTCTTC. Protein product: CASRDLAGSYNEQFF.

The chain employs TRBV5-1 and TRBJ2-3; 10 nucleotides align to TRBD1. J gave up 6 bases and V 2 bases, and 9 bases lay outside the gene matches. Germline V gene data show CDR1 as SGHRS and CDR2 as YFSETQ. This CDR3 spans 16 amino acids. CDR3 loop: CASSFGQGGPSDTQYF. The CDR3 bases are TGCGCCAGCAGCTTCGGACAGGGGGGGCCATCCGATACGCAGTATTTT.

The chain couples TRBV4-1 to TRBJ2-3; 9 nucleotides agree with TRBD2. Germline lookup yields CDR1 MGHRA and CDR2 YSYEKL. J was trimmed by 1 base and V by 4 bases; bases with no gene match: 3. This CDR3 is built from 15 residues. This chain's CDR3 is CASSPWTSGTDTQYF. CDR3 DNA sequence: TGCGCCAGCAGCCCATGGACTAGCGGCACAGATACGCAGTATTTT.

CDR3 nucleotide sequence: TGTGCCAGCCATTCGACTAGCGGGACGCTGGTTGGAGATACGCAGTATTTT. This sequence encodes CASHSTSGTLVGDTQYF. The V and J genes are TRBV28 and TRBJ2-3; 11 bases match TRBD2. V trimming: 8 bases; J trimming: 5 bases; junction bases outside the gene matches: 15. CDR3 length equals 17 residues. In germline, CDR1 is MDHEN, CDR2 SYDVKM.

The chain recombines TRBV4-1 with TRBJ2-2; a possible D gene is TRBD1 (6 bases). Trimming shortened V by 1 base and J by 7 bases, and 13 bases separated the two germline ends. Germline assignment: CDR1 MGHRA and CDR2 YSYEKL. CDR3 length: 15 residues. The CDR3 loop reads CASSQAQGLHGELFF. CDR3 DNA sequence: TGCGCCAGCAGCCAAGCCCAGGGGCTACACGGGGAGCTGTTTTTT.

This clone showed up just once. This chain joins TRBV5-1 and TRBJ2-3; tentatively, D is TRBD2 (5 bases). The CDR3 covers 14 residues. The V end was cut by 6 bases, the J end by 1 base, with 12 bases between. CDR1 and CDR2 (germline): SGHRS, YFSETQ. The CDR3 DNA reads TGCGCCAGCACCCCCCATAGCGGCACAGATACGCAGTATTTT. It is translated as CASTPHSGTDTQYF.

This clone came up a few times. The chain is built from TRBV4-1 and TRBJ2-1; no definite D call. The V gene lost 3 bases and the J gene lost 8 bases, with 11 bases spanning the gap. CDR3 length: 13 amino acids. Germline V gene data show CDR1 as MGHRA and CDR2 as YSYEKL. This CDR3 is CASSHFSTDEQFF. The CDR3 DNA follows: TGCGCCAGCAGCCATTTTTCTACCGATGAGCAGTTCTTC.

This clone was found a few times. The chain joins TRBV19 to TRBJ1-1; 8 bases fit TRBD1. The CDR3 has 15 amino acids. CDR1 is LNHDA, CDR2 SQIVND, per germline (reference sequence). V lost 5 bases and J lost 1; bases outside the gene matches: 6. The CDR3: CASSATGTGNTEAFF. The CDR3 DNA reads as TGTGCCAGTAGTGCCACCGGGACAGGGAACACTGAAGCTTTCTTT. Using reference TRBV19 and TRBJ1-1 for the parts outside the CDR3, the full variable domain is DGGITQSPKYLFRKEGQNVTLSCEQNLNHDAMYWYRQDPGQGLRLIYYSQIVNDFQKGDIAEGYSVSREKKESFPLTVTSAQKNPTAFYLCASSATGTGNTEAFFGQGTRLTVV.

In its sample, this clone was seen many times. The chain joins TRBV19 to TRBJ1-4; D is perhaps TRBD1 (6 bases). The CDR3 is 17 residues long. The V end lost 0 bases, the J end lost 8 bases, and 19 bases lay between the germline ends. The V gene's germline CDR1 is LNHDA and CDR2 SQIVND (reference sequence). CDR3 region: CASSIDRGQGRGEKLFF. CDR3 sequence (DNA): TGTGCCAGTAGTATAGATCGGGGGCAGGGACGAGGAGAAAAACTGTTTTTT.

This clone showed up many times. The chain recombines TRBV19 with TRBJ1-5; no clear D. CDR1 and CDR2 (germline): LNHDA, SQIVND (reference sequence). There are 15 residues in the CDR3. Trimming pared 5 bases from V and 4 bases from J, leaving 15 bases between. This CDR3 is CASSATGGWNQPQHF. CDR3 DNA: TGTGCCAGTAGTGCGACGGGTGGGTGGAATCAGCCCCAGCATTTT.

The gene calls are TRBV27 and TRBJ2-7; D not resolved. V lost 6 bases, J lost 0 bases, and 9 bases lay in between. This CDR3 comprises 13 residues. Germline-derived CDR1 and CDR2 are MNHEY and SMNVEV (reference sequence). CDR3 nucleotide sequence: TGTGCCAGCAGCTTAAACCCCTCCTACGAGCAGTACTTC. This sequence encodes CASSLNPSYEQYF.

Points on this clone: Other nucleotide sequences from this sample produce the same CDR3. V usage is TRBV27 and J usage is TRBJ2-7, with 9 bases lining up with TRBD2. Unmatched junction bases numbered 4, after V lost 6 bases and J lost 4 bases. CDR3 length: 13 residues. Germline assignment: CDR1 MNHEY and CDR2 SMNVEV (reference sequence). CDR3 DNA sequence: TGTGCCAGCAGCCTTAGCGGGAGTTACGAGCAGTACTTC. Translation gives CASSLSGSYEQYF.

The genes are TRBV28 and TRBJ2-1; no reliable D call. The V and J ends lost 2 bases and 6 bases respectively, with 11 bases between them. Germline lookup yields CDR1 MDHEN and CDR2 SYDVKM. This CDR3 region has 14 residues. The CDR3 DNA follows: TGTGCCAGCAGTTTAAGTGGGCGCATCAATGAGCAGTTCTTC. Amino acids: CASSLSGRINEQFF. The variable domain in full, with the rest retrieved from reference TRBV28 and TRBJ2-1, is DVKVTQSSRYLVKRTGEKVFLECVQDMDHENMFWYRQDPGLGLRLIYFSYDVKMKEKGDIPEGYSVSREKKERFSLILESASTNQTSMYLCASSLSGRINEQFFGPGTRLTVL.